Listed below are T cell receptor beta chains from one sample, sequenced in a study of early stage breast cancer tumors. The protocol was immunoSEQ multiplex PCR, while the TCRdb copy is restricted to in-frame clones and leaves out a portion. The data contain around 28,000 clones, around 70% of them seen just once; the ten biggest clones take up 33%. The sample taken for sequencing was blood. The receptor set was obtained from a person aged 45-60 years with breast cancer. Both conserved end residues are part of each CDR3. The D gene is left open where the match is weak. Some rows mark clone size as missing; the rest say once, few, many or name a class of expanded clone.

TRBJ2-4 | TRBV11-1 | NA | TRBD1 | TGTGCCAGCAGCTTGGGACAGGGTAGAAACATTCAGTACTTC | CASSLGQGRNIQYF
TRBJ1-4 | TRBV7-8 | NA | NA | TGTGCCAGCAGCCCAGATGGGGGGGCAACTTCTAATGAAAAACTGTTTTTT | CASSPDGGATSNEKLFF
TRBJ2-3 | TRBV4-2 | few | NA | TGTGCCAGCAGCCAAGATAGCCAGGAGACCACAGATACGCAGTATTTT | CASSQDSQETTDTQYF
TRBJ1-1 | TRBV7-2 | NA | NA | TGTGCCAGCAGCTTAGGGGGGCGGAACACTGAAGCTTTCTTT | CASSLGGRNTEAFF
TRBJ2-1 | TRBV9 | NA | NA | TGTGCCAGCAGCGTTAACCCGGGGAGCCACTCCTACAATGAGCAGTTCTTC | CASSVNPGSHSYNEQFF
TRBJ1-5 | TRBV10-2 | NA | NA | TGCGCCACCAGAATGGGAGGGGTGAGCAATCAGCCCCAGCATTTT | CATRMGGVSNQPQHF
TRBJ2-3 | TRBV7-2 | NA | TRBD2 | TGTGCCAGCAGCCTACTAGCGGGAGCAGATACGCAGTATTTT | CASSLLAGADTQYF
TRBJ2-1 | TRBV5-1 | once | TRBD2 | TGCGCCAGCAGCTTAGGGCTAGCGGGAGAAGGTGAGCAGTTCTTC | CASSLGLAGEGEQFF
TRBJ2-2 | TRBV7-3 | NA | NA | TGTGCCAGCAGCTTATCCAGGGGCTCCGGGGAGCTGTTTTTT | CASSLSRGSGELFF
TRBJ1-1 | TRBV2 | NA | NA | TGTGCCAGCAGTGAGCTGTCGTGGTCGACTGAAGCTTTCTTT | CASSELSWSTEAFF
TRBJ2-7 | TRBV6-6 | NA | NA | TGTGCCAGCAGTTACTCATCTCGGCCTACCTACGAGCAGTACTTC | CASSYSSRPTYEQYF
TRBJ2-1 | TRBV6-5 | NA | TRBD2 | TGTGCCAGCAGCCTTACGTGGACTAGCGAAGGTGAGCAGTTCTTC | CASSLTWTSEGEQFF
TRBJ1-1 | TRBV6-5 | NA | NA | TGTGCCAGCAGTTACAACGGGGACACTGAAGCTTTCTTT | CASSYNGDTEAFF
TRBJ1-4 | TRBV7-9 | NA | NA | TGTGCCAGCAGCTACAGCCCCCAGGGGATCAATGAAAAACTGTTTTTT | CASSYSPQGINEKLFF
TRBJ1-1 | TRBV6-6 | NA | NA | TGTGCCAGCACTCCCCTGGGGGGTATAACTGAAGCTTTCTTT | CASTPLGGITEAFF
TRBJ2-3 | TRBV5-1 | NA | TRBD2 | TGCGCCAGCAGCCGCGGGACTAGCGGGATTTTCACAGATACGCAGTATTTT | CASSRGTSGIFTDTQYF
TRBJ2-3 | TRBV19 | few | NA | TGTGCCAGTGGGGGTATAGATACGCAGTATTTT | CASGGIDTQYF
TRBJ1-4 | TRBV27 | NA | NA | TGTGCCAGCAAGGAGGGAGGGAGTGAAAAACTGTTTTTT | CASKEGGSEKLFF
TRBJ1-2 | TRBV4-2 | NA | NA | TGTGCCAGCAGCCAAGAATCAGGGGCCGGCTACACCTTC | CASSQESGAGYTF
TRBJ1-1 | TRBV27 | NA | NA | TGTGCCAGCAGTTCCCTAGGTCGGATGAACACTGAAGCTTTCTTT | CASSSLGRMNTEAFF
TRBJ2-1 | TRBV7-9 | few | NA | TGTGCCAGCAGCCAAACGCTAGCCGGGGAGCAGTTCTTC | CASSQTLAGEQFF
TRBJ1-2 | TRBV21-1 | NA | NA | TGTGCCAGCAGCAAACTACCTTCCTATGGCTACACCTTC | CASSKLPSYGYTF
TRBJ2-1 | TRBV6-5 | NA | NA | TGTGCCAGCAGTTACTCCAATACTGAGCAGTTCTTC | CASSYSNTEQFF
TRBJ1-2 | TRBV5-4 | NA | TRBD1 | TGTGCCAGCAGCTTGGGACAGGGGGCTGATGGCTACACCTTC | CASSLGQGADGYTF
TRBJ2-5 | TRBV19 | NA | TRBD2 | TGTGCCAGTGCCATCCCAGCGGGAGGAGGAGAGACCCAGTACTTC | CASAIPAGGGETQYF
TRBJ1-2 | TRBV6-5 | NA | NA | TGTGCCAGCAGTCACCACCCCAACTATGGCTACACCTTC | CASSHHPNYGYTF
TRBJ1-4 | TRBV27 | NA | TRBD1 | TGTGCCAGCAGTTCAGGGACAGGGGGCCGAGAAAAACTGTTTTTT | CASSSGTGGREKLFF
TRBJ1-1 | TRBV6-4 | NA | NA | TGTGCCAGCAGGGACACACATATGAACACTGAAGCTTTCTTT | CASRDTHMNTEAFF
TRBJ2-7 | TRBV6-5 | NA | TRBD1 | TGTGCCAGCCGACCCGGGACAGGGGGCAACGAGCAGTACTTC | CASRPGTGGNEQYF
TRBJ2-7 | TRBV14 | NA | NA | TGTGCCAGCAGCCAAGGTATAGGGCCGTACGAGCAGTACTTC | CASSQGIGPYEQYF
TRBJ2-2 | TRBV11-2 | NA | NA | TGTGCCAGCAGCTTAGATCCCTCGAACACCGGGGAGCTGTTTTTT | CASSLDPSNTGELFF
TRBJ2-3 | TRBV4-1 | NA | NA | TGCGCCAGCAGCCAAACTCCCGGGAGAAACACAGATACGCAGTATTTT | CASSQTPGRNTDTQYF
TRBJ2-7 | TRBV18 | few | TRBD2 | TGTGCCAGCTCAAGTCTAGCGGACGACGAGCAGTACTTC | CASSSLADDEQYF
TRBJ2-1 | TRBV18 | NA | NA | TGTGCCAGCTCACCACCGAATAAGGGGGGGGACAATGAGCAGTTCTTC | CASSPPNKGGDNEQFF
TRBJ1-2 | TRBV27 | few | NA | TGTGCCAGCAGTTCGTTCGTAGACGGCGGGGGCTACACCTTC | CASSSFVDGGGYTF
TRBJ2-3 | TRBV6-5 | medium-sized | TRBD2 | TGTGCCAGCAGTTACGGGACTAGCGACACAGATACGCAGTATTTT | CASSYGTSDTDTQYF
TRBJ1-4 | TRBV15 | NA | NA | TGTGCCACCAGAGTCGGGGCGTTAACTAATGAAAAACTGTTTTTT | CATRVGALTNEKLFF
TRBJ1-1 | TRBV7-8 | NA | NA | TGTGCCAGCAGCTTAGCGGCAGGTAACACTGAAGCTTTCTTT | CASSLAAGNTEAFF
TRBJ2-1 | TRBV19 | NA | NA | TGTGCCAGTAGCTCCGGAGGGTTCACTGAGCAGTTCTTC | CASSSGGFTEQFF